These 9 T cell receptor beta chains were all obtained from the same sample, sequenced in a study of blood T cell repertoires in COVID-19 (TCRdb year 2020). Receptor libraries were prepared by the immunoSEQ multiplex PCR assay. Sourced from immuneACCESS, this table was stored by TCRdb with only in-frame sequences that have V and J called. A share of the clones is absent; for the studies checked, an unresolved V gene accounts for under half, and the remainder has no known explanation. In all, the sample holds about 90,000 clones, and 80% of those were seen once. The leading ten clones occupy 10% of the sample. Sequenced sample: peripheral blood. These receptor sequences come from a woman between 70 and 85 years old with acute or convalescent COVID-19.

V and J are TRBV5-1 and TRBJ2-3; TRBD2 aligns across 13 bases. Losses at the gene ends were 0 bases for V and 6 bases for J; bases not matched to a gene: 4. This CDR3 contains 16 residues. The germline V gene has CDR1 SGHRS and CDR2 YFSETQ. CDR3 nucleotides: TGCGCCAGCAGCTTGGAAGGACTAGCGGGAGTTGATACGCAGTATTTT. It codes for CASSLEGLAGVDTQYF.

In regard to this clone: Other DNA sequences in the sample encode the same CDR3. The CDR3 coding sequence is TGTGCCACCAGTTCAGATTCTAACTATGGCTACACCTTC. Translation: CATSSDSNYGYTF. V and J are TRBV24-1 and TRBJ1-2; D not certain. CDR3 length equals 13 residues. V gave up 6 bases and J gave up 0 bases, with 7 bases separating them. Germline V gene lookup returns CDR1 KGHDR and CDR2 SFDVKD.

The rearrangement links TRBV28 to TRBJ2-2, with 7 bases lining up with TRBD1. Per germline, CDR1 MDHEN and CDR2 SYDVKM. This CDR3 has 16 residues. The V gene end was trimmed by 6 bases and the J gene end by 5 bases; junction bases not matched to a gene: 12. CDR3 in DNA: TGTGCCAGCAGCCGCCGCCAGGGGGTAGGGACCGGGGAGCTGTTTTTT. Its translation is CASSRRQGVGTGELFF.

The chain uses TRBV28 and TRBJ2-7; possibly TRBD1 for D (5 bases). The CDR3 has 14 amino acids. Trimming pared 7 bases from V and 3 bases from J, leaving 16 bases between. Germline CDR1 reads MDHEN; CDR2 reads SYDVKM. The CDR3 DNA is TGTGCCAGCATGACGAGAGGCAGGGTCTACGAGCAGTACTTC. Its protein product is CASMTRGRVYEQYF.

The V and J genes are TRBV12-3 or TRBV12-4 and TRBJ1-2, with 7 bases matching TRBD1. This CDR3 is 13 amino acids long. The ends lost 5 bases at V and 6 bases at J; junction bases unmatched: 6. CDR3 nucleotide sequence: TGTGCCAGCAGTCTGACAGGGTGGGATGGCTACACCTTC. It is translated as CASSLTGWDGYTF.

V and J are TRBV5-5 and TRBJ2-7; D is uncertain. There are 11 residues in the CDR3. Per the germline V gene, CDR1 is SGHKS and CDR2 is YYEKEE (reference sequence). Trimming cost V 2 bases and J 7 bases, with 7 bases left between them. The CDR3 reads CASSFTEEQYF. The CDR3 DNA reads as TGTGCCAGCAGCTTTACTGAGGAGCAGTACTTC.

The CDR3 DNA is TGTGCCAGTAGTACAAGTACAGGGAACACTGAAGCTTTCTTT. Amino acids: CASSTSTGNTEAFF. This sequence joins TRBV19 and TRBJ1-1; D is possibly TRBD1 (5 bases). CDR3 length equals 14 residues. Trimming shortened V by 4 bases and J by 1 base, and 10 bases separated the two germline ends. Germline V gives CDR1 LNHDA, CDR2 SQIVND (reference sequence).

This chain uses TRBV6-5 with TRBJ2-1, with D possibly being TRBD1 (5 bases). Germline CDR1 is MNHEY and CDR2 is SVGAGI. V was clipped by 7 bases and J by 10 bases, with 14 bases between them. The CDR3 sequence is 12 residues long. CDR3 region: CASNNGRGEQFF. CDR3 in DNA: TGTGCCAGCAACAATGGTAGGGGAGAGCAGTTCTTC.

The genes are TRBV6-2 or TRBV6-3 and TRBJ1-5, with unresolved D. CDR1 and CDR2 from the germline V gene are MNHEY and SVGEGT. The ends were cut back, 3 bases at V and 4 bases at J, with 13 bases in the middle. The CDR3 sequence is 15 residues long. CDR3 in DNA: TGTGCCAGCAGTTATGGAGGTTTCTCAAATCAGCCCCAGCATTTT. Translating gives CASSYGGFSNQPQHF.